One sample yielded the 20 T cell receptor beta chains listed below, sequenced in a study of blood T cell repertoires in COVID-19 (TCRdb year 2020). Library generation was performed with the immunoSEQ multiplex PCR assay. Here the immuneACCESS table is served through TCRdb, limited to in-frame sequences with V and J called. Missing clones are a known gap in these copies; in checked studies unresolved V genes cover under half, and the rest lacks a known reason. This sample is represented by approximately 330,000 clones; 90% of them were singletons. The top ten clonotypes cover approximately 0.98% of the sample. Sequencing was done on a sample of peripheral blood. These receptors were taken from a woman between 40 and 50 years old with COVID-19, enrolled during active disease.

V gene TRBV6-2 or TRBV6-3 combines with J gene TRBJ1-1, with D perhaps matching TRBD1 (6 bases). V lost 0 bases and J lost 6, with 11 bases in between. Looked up from germline, CDR1 is MNHEY and CDR2 is SVGEGT. The CDR3 loop spans 14 amino acids. The CDR3 protein is CASSYSDSPAEAFF. As DNA, the CDR3 is TGTGCCAGCAGTTACTCGGACAGTCCGGCTGAAGCTTTCTTT.

This clone was counted a single time. The chain recombines TRBV7-9 with TRBJ1-4, with a possible D match to TRBD1 (5 bases). Germline V gene data show CDR1 as SEHNR and CDR2 as FQNEAQ (reference sequence). Trimming left V 1 base short and J 6 bases short, with 12 bases between. The CDR3 has 15 amino acids. In DNA form, the CDR3 reads TGTGCCAGCAGCTTAGTACCGGACAATGATGAAAAACTGTTTTTT. Amino acid sequence: CASSLVPDNDEKLFF.

This clone was observed a single time. The CDR3 sequence: CASRGGQGDGYTF. In DNA form, the CDR3 reads TGTGCCAGCAGAGGGGGACAGGGTGACGGCTACACCTTC. This chain links TRBV2 with TRBJ1-2; 9 bases are shared with TRBD1. CDR1 and CDR2 (germline): SNHLY, FYNNEI. The V and J ends lost 6 bases and 8 bases, in that order; junction bases with no gene match: 7. CDR3 size: 13 residues.

The V call is TRBV20-1, the J call TRBJ2-5; D is unclear. The germline CDR1 and CDR2 sequences are DFQATT and SNEGSKA (reference sequence). V was clipped by 3 bases and J by 2 bases, with 4 bases between them. The CDR3 covers 11 residues. CDR3 sequence (DNA): TGCAGTGCTAGCAGGCAAGAGACCCAGTACTTC. Its translation is CSASRQETQYF.

The chain combines TRBV6-5 with TRBJ1-1; no firm D call. There are 14 residues in the CDR3. Germline CDR1 and CDR2: MNHEY and SVGAGI. Trimming removed 0 bases at V and 7 bases at J, with 12 bases between. The CDR3 loop is CASSYSTVRGEAFF. In nucleotides, the CDR3 is TGTGCCAGCAGTTACTCGACTGTGCGTGGTGAAGCTTTCTTT.

CDR3 loop: CASSRGQTGYNEQFF. The DNA for the CDR3 is TGTGCCAGCAGTCGTGGACAGACGGGGTACAATGAGCAGTTCTTC. The rearrangement links TRBV6-4 to TRBJ2-1, with a tentative D call TRBD1 (6 bases). Trimming removed 5 bases from V and 4 bases from J, with 15 bases in between. The CDR3 covers 15 residues. The germline V gene has CDR1 MRHNA and CDR2 SNTAGT.

CDR3 DNA sequence: TGTGCCAGCAGTTTATCGGGCCGTAATGAAAAACTGTTTTTT. Amino acid sequence: CASSLSGRNEKLFF. V usage is TRBV27 and J usage is TRBJ1-4; D is uncertain. In germline, CDR1 is MNHEY, CDR2 SMNVEV (reference sequence). Trimming left V 0 bases short and J 4 bases short, with 6 bases between. This CDR3 is built from 14 residues.

V is TRBV2 and J is TRBJ1-6, with a tentative D call TRBD1 (5 bases). V shed 4 bases and J shed 7 bases, with 14 bases lying between them. Germline values: CDR1 SNHLY, CDR2 FYNNEI. This CDR3 has 15 residues. The CDR3 loop is CASSVLGLGNSPLHF. The CDR3 bases are TGTGCCAGCAGTGTTCTGGGGCTGGGCAATTCACCCCTCCACTTT.

The gene calls are TRBV27 and TRBJ2-1, with 8 positions matching TRBD1. From germline, CDR1 is MNHEY and CDR2 SMNVEV (reference sequence). V lost 4 bases, J lost 11 bases, and 7 bases stayed unmatched. CDR3 length equals 13 residues. DNA for the CDR3: TGTGCCAGCAGTTCCAACCAGGGGGCTAAGCAGTTCTTC. Its protein is CASSSNQGAKQFF.

V and J are TRBV6-5 and TRBJ2-7; 7 bases are a match to TRBD1. The germline CDR1 and CDR2 sequences are MNHEY and SVGAGI. The CDR3 covers 16 residues. The V gene end was trimmed by 0 bases and the J gene end by 2 bases; junction bases not matched to a gene: 7. CDR3 sequence: CASSYSTRDSPYEQYF. The CDR3 DNA is TGTGCCAGCAGTTACTCCACCCGGGACAGTCCCTACGAGCAGTACTTC.

V and J are TRBV27 and TRBJ1-6, with D hard to call. Trimming left V 6 bases short and J 4 bases short, with 4 bases between. The CDR3 loop spans 12 amino acids. CDR1 is MNHEY, CDR2 SMNVEV, per germline (reference sequence). CDR3: CASRLYNSPLHF. The CDR3 region has the DNA TGTGCCAGCAGACTTTATAATTCACCCCTCCACTTT.

The chain carries TRBV19 and TRBJ1-5; 7 bases map to TRBD1. The germline V gene encodes CDR1 LNHDA and CDR2 SQIVND (reference sequence). The V gene end was trimmed by 3 bases and the J gene end by 5 bases; junction bases not matched to a gene: 4. The CDR3 contains 14 residues. CDR3: CASSINRGYQPQHF. The CDR3 region has the DNA TGTGCCAGTAGTATCAACAGGGGTTATCAGCCCCAGCATTTT.

The chain couples TRBV5-1 to TRBJ1-6, with TRBD1 matching over 11 bases. This CDR3 is built from 17 residues. Germline V gene data show CDR1 as SGHRS and CDR2 as YFSETQ. The J segment lost 8 bases and the V segment lost 7 bases, leaving 14 bases of the junction unmatched. DNA for the CDR3: TGCGCCAGCCGTCGTGTAGGAGGGGGACAGGGGGATTCACCCCTCCACTTT. This translates into CASRRVGGGQGDSPLHF.

This chain joins TRBV11-3 and TRBJ2-1; 7 positions agree with TRBD2. Trimming at V came to 1 base and at J to 7 bases, leaving 10 bases not matched to a gene. The CDR3 loop spans 16 amino acids. Germline V gives CDR1 SGHNT, CDR2 YENEEA. The CDR3 protein is CASSLAAVEGGNEQFF. Here the CDR3 DNA reads TGTGCCAGCAGCTTAGCGGCGGTCGAGGGAGGGAATGAGCAGTTCTTC.

This clone was recorded only once. The chain links TRBV7-2 to TRBJ2-7, with TRBD2 matching 8 bases. CDR3 length: 15 residues. With V trimmed by 1 base and J by 6 bases, 8 bases remained unmatched. The germline gives CDR1 SGHTA, CDR2 FQGNSA. CDR3 coding DNA: TGTGCCAGCAGCTTAGTGGCGGGGGGACTCTCCGAGCAGTACTTC. Translating it yields CASSLVAGGLSEQYF.

This clone turned up a few times. The chain links TRBV5-5 to TRBJ2-2; 9 bases match TRBD1. Germline-derived CDR1 and CDR2 are SGHKS and YYEKEE (reference sequence). CDR3 size: 15 residues. The V gene end was trimmed by 2 bases and the J gene end by 5 bases; junction bases not matched to a gene: 4. CDR3 residues: CASSFRDRETGELFF. Here the CDR3 DNA reads TGTGCCAGCAGCTTCCGGGACAGGGAAACCGGGGAGCTGTTTTTT.

This chain connects TRBV15 to TRBJ2-7; 7 positions agree with TRBD1. The ends lost 1 base at V and 1 base at J; junction bases unmatched: 4. Germline assignment: CDR1 LNHNV and CDR2 YYDKDF (reference sequence). The CDR3 is 15 amino acids. The CDR3 here is CATSRGTGSSYEQYF. The DNA for the CDR3 is TGTGCCACCAGCAGAGGGACAGGCAGTTCCTACGAGCAGTACTTC.

The CDR3, as DNA: TGTGCCTGGGCGTCACTAGCGGGTGTTGGGTACTTC. Translation gives CAWASLAGVGYF. The chain carries TRBV30 and TRBJ2-7, with 9 bases that match TRBD2. V was clipped by 5 bases and J by 12 bases; unmatched bases: 11. Germline CDR1 and CDR2: GTSNPN and SVGIG (reference sequence). CDR3 length: 12 residues.

This clone showed up just a few times. The rearrangement uses TRBV5-1 and TRBJ1-1, with a possible D match to TRBD1 (5 bases). CDR1 and CDR2 from the germline V gene are SGHRS and YFSETQ. With 3 bases removed from V and 4 bases from J, the gap between germline ends came to 13 bases. This CDR3 has 14 residues. For the CDR3, the DNA is TGCGCCAGCAGCTACTCAGGGCTCGGCACTGAAGCTTTCTTT. Translating it yields CASSYSGLGTEAFF.

This rearrangement joins TRBV15 to TRBJ2-4; TRBD1 matches at 7 bases. This CDR3 spans 15 amino acids. CDR1 is LNHNV and CDR2 is YYDKDF in the germline V gene (reference sequence). V was clipped by 4 bases and J by 4 bases; unmatched bases: 7. CDR3 sequence reads: CATSIPGTEKNIQYF. DNA of the CDR3: TGTGCCACCAGCATCCCCGGGACAGAAAAAAACATTCAGTACTTC.